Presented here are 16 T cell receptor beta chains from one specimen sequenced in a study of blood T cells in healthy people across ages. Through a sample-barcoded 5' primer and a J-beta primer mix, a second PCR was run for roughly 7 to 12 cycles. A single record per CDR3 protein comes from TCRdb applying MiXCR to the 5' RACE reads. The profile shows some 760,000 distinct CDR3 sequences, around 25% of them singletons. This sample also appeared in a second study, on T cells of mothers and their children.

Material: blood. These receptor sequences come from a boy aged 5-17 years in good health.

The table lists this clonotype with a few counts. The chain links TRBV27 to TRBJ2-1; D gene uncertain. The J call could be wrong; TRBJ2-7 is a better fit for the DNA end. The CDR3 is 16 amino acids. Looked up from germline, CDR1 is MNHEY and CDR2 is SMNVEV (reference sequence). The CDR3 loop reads CASARALVGRSYEQYF. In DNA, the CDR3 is TGTGCCAGCGCCCGGGCGTTGGTCGGACGGTCCTACGAGCAGTACTTC.

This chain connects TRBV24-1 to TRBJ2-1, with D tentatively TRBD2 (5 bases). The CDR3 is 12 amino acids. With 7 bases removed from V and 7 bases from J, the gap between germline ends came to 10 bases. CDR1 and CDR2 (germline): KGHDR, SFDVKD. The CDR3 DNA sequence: TGTGCCACCAGGGACTTTGAGAATGAGCAGTTCTTC. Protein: CATRDFENEQFF.

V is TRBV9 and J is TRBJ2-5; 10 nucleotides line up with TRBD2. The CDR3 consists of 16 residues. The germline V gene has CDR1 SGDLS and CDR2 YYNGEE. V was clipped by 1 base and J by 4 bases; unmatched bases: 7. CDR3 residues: CASSVMSGGAGETQYF. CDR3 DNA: TGTGCCAGCAGCGTAATGAGCGGGGGGGCAGGAGAGACCCAGTACTTC.

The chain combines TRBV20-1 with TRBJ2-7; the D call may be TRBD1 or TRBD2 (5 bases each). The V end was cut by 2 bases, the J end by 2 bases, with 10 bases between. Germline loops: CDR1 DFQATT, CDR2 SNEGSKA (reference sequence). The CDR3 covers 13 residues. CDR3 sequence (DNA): TGCAGTGCTAGAAAGGGACCTACCTACGAGCAGTACTTC. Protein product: CSARKGPTYEQYF.

In nucleotides, the CDR3 is TGTGCCAGCAGTCGCAGCCCCTACTTTGAGAACACTGAAGCTTTCTTT. It encodes CASSRSPYFENTEAFF. The J gene is TRBJ1-1, the V gene TRBV28; no definite D call. The CDR3 sequence is 16 residues long. V dropped 5 bases and J dropped 1 base, with 17 bases sitting between them. In germline, CDR1 is MDHEN, CDR2 SYDVKM.

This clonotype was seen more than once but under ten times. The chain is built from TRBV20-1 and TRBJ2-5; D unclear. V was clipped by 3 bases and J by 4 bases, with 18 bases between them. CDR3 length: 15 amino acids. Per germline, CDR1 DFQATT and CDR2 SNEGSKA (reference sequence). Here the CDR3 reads CSARDEVAYLETQYF. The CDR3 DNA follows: TGCAGTGCTAGGGATGAGGTGGCGTACCTAGAGACCCAGTACTTC.

CDR3 loop: CASSYSTGVETQYF. The DNA of the CDR3 is TGTGCCAGCAGTTACTCTACGGGGGTTGAGACCCAGTACTTC. The V gene is TRBV6-5, the J gene TRBJ2-5; a possible D gene is TRBD2 (6 bases). The CDR3 runs 14 residues. V lost 0 bases and J lost 5, with 10 bases in between. Germline loops: CDR1 MNHEY, CDR2 SVGAGI.

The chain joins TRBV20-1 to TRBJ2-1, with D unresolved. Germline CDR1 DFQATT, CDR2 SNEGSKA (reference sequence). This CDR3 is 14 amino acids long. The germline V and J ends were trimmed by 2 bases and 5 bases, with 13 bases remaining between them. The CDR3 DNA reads TGCAGTGCTAGAACCCCTCTAGACCACAATGAGCAGTTCTTC. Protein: CSARTPLDHNEQFF.

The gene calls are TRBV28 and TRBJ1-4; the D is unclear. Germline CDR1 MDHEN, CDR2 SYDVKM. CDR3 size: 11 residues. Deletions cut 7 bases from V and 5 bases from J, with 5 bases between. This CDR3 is CASKLNEKLFF. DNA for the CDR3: TGTGCCAGCAAATTGAATGAAAAACTGTTTTTT. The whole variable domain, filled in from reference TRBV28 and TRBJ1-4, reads DVKVTQSSRYLVKRTGEKVFLECVQDMDHENMFWYRQDPGLGLRLIYFSYDVKMKEKGDIPEGYSVSREKKERFSLILESASTNQTSMYLCASKLNEKLFFGSGTQLSVL.

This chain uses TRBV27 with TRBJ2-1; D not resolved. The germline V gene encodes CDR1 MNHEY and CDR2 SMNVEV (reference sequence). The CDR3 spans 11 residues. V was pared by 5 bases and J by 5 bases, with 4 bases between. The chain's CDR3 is CASSQHNEQFF. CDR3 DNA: TGTGCCAGCAGTCAACACAATGAGCAGTTCTTC.

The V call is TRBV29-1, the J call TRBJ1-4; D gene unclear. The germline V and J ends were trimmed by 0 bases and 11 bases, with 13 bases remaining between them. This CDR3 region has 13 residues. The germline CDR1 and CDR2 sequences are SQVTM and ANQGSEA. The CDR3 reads CSVEEGYGDKLFF. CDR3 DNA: TGCAGCGTTGAAGAAGGTTACGGTGACAAACTGTTTTTT.

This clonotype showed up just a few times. The CDR3 spells CASSPPGTGGREKLFF. Written as DNA, the CDR3 is TGTGCCAGCTCACCACCGGGGACAGGGGGACGAGAAAAACTGTTTTTT. The V and J genes are TRBV18 and TRBJ1-4; 11 bases agree with TRBD1. The germline V gene encodes CDR1 KGHSH and CDR2 LQKENI. V lost 0 bases and J lost 8; bases outside the gene matches: 5. The CDR3 is made up of 16 amino acids.

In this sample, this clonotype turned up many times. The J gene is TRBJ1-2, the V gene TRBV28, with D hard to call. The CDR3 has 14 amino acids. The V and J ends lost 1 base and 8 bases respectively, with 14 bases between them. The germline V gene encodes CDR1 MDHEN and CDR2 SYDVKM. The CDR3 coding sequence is TGTGCCAGCAGTTTATTGAGTGGGTCCCGAGGCTACACCTTC. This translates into CASSLLSGSRGYTF.

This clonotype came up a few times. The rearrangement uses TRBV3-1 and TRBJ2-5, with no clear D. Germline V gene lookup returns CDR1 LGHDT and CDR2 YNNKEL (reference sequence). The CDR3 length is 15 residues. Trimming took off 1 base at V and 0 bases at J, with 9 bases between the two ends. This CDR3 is CASSQVSNYQETQYF. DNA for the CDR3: TGTGCCAGCAGCCAAGTGAGCAACTACCAAGAGACCCAGTACTTC.

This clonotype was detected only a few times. The CDR3 reads CASNEGMRYTF. CDR3 DNA: TGTGCCAGCAACGAGGGGATGCGCTACACCTTC. This chain uses TRBV28 with TRBJ1-2, with D tentatively TRBD1 (5 bases). The CDR3 extends over 11 amino acids. The germline V gene has CDR1 MDHEN and CDR2 SYDVKM. V was pared by 7 bases and J by 9 bases, with 12 bases between.

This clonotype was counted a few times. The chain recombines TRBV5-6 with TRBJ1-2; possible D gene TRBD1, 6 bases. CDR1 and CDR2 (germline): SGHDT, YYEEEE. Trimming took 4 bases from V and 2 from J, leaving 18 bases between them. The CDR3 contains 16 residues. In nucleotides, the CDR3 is TGTGCCAGCAGCACCACAGGGTGGGGTCGAAACTATGGCTACACCTTC. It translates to CASSTTGWGRNYGYTF.